Shown below are 32 T cell receptor beta chains from a single sample sequenced in a study of blood T cells in healthy people across ages. A second PCR of about 7 to 11 cycles used a sample-barcoded 5' primer and a J-beta primer mix. TCRdb reprocessed the 5' RACE reads with MiXCR, giving one entry per CDR3 protein. This table holds over 1,200,000 distinct CDR3 sequences, approximately 59% found once. Sequencing was performed on blood. The receptor set was obtained from a man aged 18 to 29 in good health.

The chain employs TRBV5-1 and TRBJ2-7; D is undetermined. Trimming shortened V by 1 base and J by 3 bases, and 11 bases separated the two germline ends. Per germline, CDR1 SGHRS and CDR2 YFSETQ. The length of the CDR3 is 14 residues. The CDR3 nucleotides read TGCGCCAGCAGCTTGTCCCAACATAACTACGAGCAGTACTTC. Encoded protein: CASSLSQHNYEQYF.

The chain couples TRBV6-5 to TRBJ1-5, with a tentative D call TRBD1 (5 bases). The length of the CDR3 is 18 residues. Trimming cost V 0 bases and J 3 bases, with 18 bases left between them. The germline CDR1 and CDR2 sequences are MNHEY and SVGAGI. The CDR3 nucleotides read TGTGCCAGCAGTTACTCGATTGTGGCAGGGCTCGACAATCAGCCCCAGCATTTT. It yields the protein CASSYSIVAGLDNQPQHF.

This clonotype was counted a single time. Here the CDR3 DNA reads TGCAGTGCTACCGACACCCAGCCCCAGCATTTT. The encoded protein is CSATDTQPQHF. The chain uses TRBV20-1 and TRBJ1-5; D not resolved. The CDR3 loop spans 11 amino acids. Germline values: CDR1 DFQATT, CDR2 SNEGSKA (reference sequence). Trimming removed 4 bases at V and 7 bases at J, with 8 bases between.

The J gene is TRBJ2-3, the V gene TRBV21-1; the DNA was not used to check the table's D call, TRBD2. TRBV21-1 is a listed pseudogene. This CDR3 is built from 17 residues. CDR3 residues: CASRTLIAGVRTDTQYF. The CDR3 DNA is TGTGCCAGCAGGACCCTCATAGCGGGAGTGAGGACAGATACGCAGTATTTT.

The gene calls are TRBV11-2 and TRBJ2-2; D is unresolved. Germline-derived CDR1 and CDR2 are SGHAT and FQNNGV. Trimming took off 5 bases at V and 14 bases at J, with 12 bases between the two ends. This CDR3 region has 11 residues. The CDR3 DNA reads TGTGCCAGCAGCCCCATCCTCGGTCTGTTTTTT. Amino acid sequence: CASSPILGLFF.

This chain joins TRBV28 and TRBJ2-7, with 7 bases aligning to TRBD1. The V gene's germline CDR1 is MDHEN and CDR2 SYDVKM. The V gene end was trimmed by 6 bases and the J gene end by 5 bases; junction bases not matched to a gene: 7. This CDR3 spans 13 amino acids. The DNA of the CDR3 is TGTGCCAGCAGAACAGGGGTGGGCCACGAGCAGTACTTC. It translates to CASRTGVGHEQYF.

This clonotype was seen only a few times. This CDR3 is CASSPRDRVVGEQFF. The CDR3 DNA reads as TGTGCCAGCAGCCCGCGGGACAGGGTAGTGGGTGAGCAGTTCTTC. This chain joins TRBV4-2 and TRBJ2-1; 9 bases line up with TRBD1. In germline, CDR1 is LGHNA, CDR2 YNFKEQ. The CDR3 length is 15 residues. J lost 9 bases, V lost 4 bases, and 10 bases had no gene match.

This chain joins TRBV28 and TRBJ2-3, with D tentatively TRBD1 (5 bases). The CDR3 has 14 amino acids. The germline CDR1 and CDR2 sequences are MDHEN and SYDVKM. The germline V and J ends were trimmed by 5 bases and 9 bases, with 18 bases remaining between them. CDR3 bases: TGTGCCAGCAGTCTCCGGATTGGGGCTAACACGCAGTATTTT. Its translation is CASSLRIGANTQYF.

The chain uses TRBV7-2 and TRBJ1-4; D is uncertain. Germline loops: CDR1 SGHTA, CDR2 FQGNSA. The CDR3 is made up of 15 amino acids. The V end lost 4 bases, the J end lost 0 bases, and 9 bases lay between the germline ends. This chain's CDR3 is CASSSVLATNEKLFF. The CDR3 DNA follows: TGTGCCAGCAGCTCCGTACTTGCAACTAATGAAAAACTGTTTTTT.

This chain links TRBV13 with TRBJ2-6; D unclear. The CDR3 consists of 15 residues. V lost 1 base to trimming and J lost 2 bases, with 6 bases between them. The germline V gene has CDR1 PRHDT and CDR2 FYEKMQ (reference sequence). The CDR3 DNA reads as TGTGCCAGCAGCTTAGTGTCGACTGGGGCCAACGTCCTGACTTTC. This gives the protein CASSLVSTGANVLTF.

The V and J genes are TRBV29-1 and TRBJ2-3; D is uncertain. This CDR3 is 11 amino acids long. V was clipped by 6 bases and J by 2 bases, with 6 bases between them. CDR1 and CDR2 (germline): SQVTM, ANQGSEA. The CDR3 is CSVTYTDTQYF. The CDR3 coding sequence is TGCAGCGTAACCTACACAGATACGCAGTATTTT.

V and J are TRBV7-8 and TRBJ2-3; D remains unclear. V was clipped by 1 base and J by 6 bases, with 17 bases between them. CDR1 and CDR2 from the germline V gene are SGHVS and FQNEAQ. This CDR3 is 16 amino acids long. CDR3 residues: CASSLGSPSTHDTQYF. Here the CDR3 DNA reads TGTGCCAGCAGCTTAGGTTCTCCCTCGACCCACGATACGCAGTATTTT.

About this clonotype itself: The junction and the germline gene differ at one end; a read error may be behind it. This chain uses TRBV29-1 with TRBJ2-3; possibly TRBD1 for D (5 bases). Germline V gene data show CDR1 as SQVTM and CDR2 as ANQGSEA. CDR3 length: 14 amino acids. The CDR3 protein is CIVETGLGTDTQYF. In DNA form, the CDR3 reads TGCATCGTTGAAACAGGTCTTGGCACAGATACGCAGTATTTT.

This clonotype was seen a few times. The rearrangement links TRBV27 to TRBJ2-3; D ambiguous. This CDR3 spans 13 amino acids. The V gene's germline CDR1 is MNHEY and CDR2 SMNVEV (reference sequence). Trimming pared 3 bases from V and 1 base from J, leaving 5 bases between. DNA of the CDR3: TGTGCCAGCAGTTTGCTCCGCACAGATACGCAGTATTTT. Protein product: CASSLLRTDTQYF.

On this clonotype: An end of the junction differs from the germline gene, which may be a read error. The CDR3 loop reads CSVEAGLLNEQYF. The CDR3 coding sequence is TGCAGCGTTGAAGCGGGACTGCTCAACGAGCAGTATTTC. The chain is built from TRBV29-1 and TRBJ2-7, with D possibly TRBD2 on 6 matching bases. The CDR3 extends over 13 amino acids. Germline V gene sequence: CDR1 SQVTM, CDR2 ANQGSEA.

Ten or more counts support this clonotype. Germline is not matched at one junction end, which may reflect a read error. This chain connects TRBV3-1 to TRBJ2-7; D gene unclear. The germline V gene has CDR1 LGHDT and CDR2 YNNKEL (reference sequence). CDR3 length: 14 amino acids. CDR3 amino acids: CASSQDVGAYEQYF. In nucleotides, the CDR3 is TGCGCCAGCAGCCAAGATGTAGGAGCCTACGAGCAGTACTTC.

V gene TRBV6-2 or TRBV6-3 combines with J gene TRBJ1-6; no reliable D call. CDR1 and CDR2 (germline): MNHEY, SVGEGT. The length of the CDR3 is 11 residues. V lost 11 bases and J 5 bases, leaving 7 bases between the germline ends. The CDR3 coding sequence is TGTGCCGCTGGAAATAATTCACCCCTCCACTTT. Its protein is CAAGNNSPLHF.

The sample holds a few counts of this clonotype. The chain is built from TRBV20-1 and TRBJ2-5; 10 bases line up with TRBD2. The CDR3 loop spans 13 amino acids. Per germline, CDR1 DFQATT and CDR2 SNEGSKA (reference sequence). V gave up 3 bases and J gave up 9 bases; unmatched junction bases: 7. The chain's CDR3 is CSASRTSGLAQYF. The DNA of the CDR3 is TGCAGTGCTAGTCGGACTAGCGGTTTGGCCCAGTACTTC.

The V call is TRBV29-1, the J call TRBJ2-1; TRBD1 aligns across 8 bases. Germline-derived CDR1 and CDR2 are SQVTM and ANQGSEA. This CDR3 spans 14 amino acids. With V trimmed by 4 bases and J by 7 bases, 9 bases remained unmatched. Here the CDR3 reads CSVGITGGSNEQFF. In nucleotides, the CDR3 is TGCAGCGTTGGTATCACAGGGGGGTCGAATGAGCAGTTCTTC.

The chain carries TRBV14 and TRBJ1-2, with TRBD1 matching 8 bases. The junction had 4 bases not matched to a gene; V was cut back by 1 base and J by 0 bases. This CDR3 is built from 16 residues. CDR1 is SGHDN, CDR2 FVKESK, per germline. DNA of the CDR3: TGTGCCAGCAGCCAAGCGGCAGGGGGCTCTAACTATGGCTACACCTTC. This sequence encodes CASSQAAGGSNYGYTF.

The V and J genes are TRBV14 and TRBJ2-3, with a possible D match to TRBD1 (5 bases). Between the trimmed V and J ends, which lost 0 bases and 5 bases, there was a span of 15 bases. This CDR3 has 16 amino acids. Germline V gene data show CDR1 as SGHDN and CDR2 as FVKESK. The CDR3 here is CASSQDLGLVGDTQYF. DNA of the CDR3: TGTGCCAGCAGCCAAGACTTGGGGCTAGTTGGAGATACGCAGTATTTT.

The J gene is TRBJ2-2, the V gene TRBV20-1; 8 bases map to TRBD2. In germline, CDR1 is DFQATT, CDR2 SNEGSKA (reference sequence). V shed 0 bases and J 1 base; nucleotides not matched to a gene: 4. The length of the CDR3 is 16 residues. CDR3 amino acids: CSARDGGGMNTGELFF. Here the CDR3 DNA reads TGCAGTGCTAGAGATGGCGGGGGGATGAACACCGGGGAGCTGTTTTTT.

Comments on this clonotype: A much larger clone differs from this one at a single base, so this may be a read error. V is TRBV11-2 and J is TRBJ2-5; no definite D call. The J call may not be correct, given that the DNA end is closer to TRBJ2-7. The CDR3 length is 11 residues. Germline assignment: CDR1 SGHAT and CDR2 FQNNGV. The chain's CDR3 is CASSFESEQYF. The CDR3 bases are TGTGCCAGCAGCTTCGAGTCCGAGCAGTACTTC.

The chain couples TRBV20-1 to TRBJ2-1, with D perhaps matching TRBD2 (7 bases). Trimming removed 0 bases at V and 5 bases at J, with 14 bases between. The CDR3 has 15 residues. The germline V gene encodes CDR1 DFQATT and CDR2 SNEGSKA (reference sequence). The CDR3 coding sequence is TGCAGTGCTAGAGATCCCCCGCGGGGGCACAATGAGCAGTTCTTC. Translation: CSARDPPRGHNEQFF.

V usage is TRBV11-2 and J usage is TRBJ2-7; no clear D. Germline V gene data show CDR1 as SGHAT and CDR2 as FQNNGV. V shed 0 bases and J shed 3 bases, with 15 bases lying between them. The CDR3 covers 16 residues. Here the CDR3 reads CASSLDFEQALYEQYF. The CDR3 region has the DNA TGTGCCAGCAGCTTAGATTTTGAACAAGCCCTCTACGAGCAGTACTTC.

The chain has TRBV14 and TRBJ2-7; D is uncertain. The V end lost 4 bases, the J end lost 0 bases, and 13 bases lay between the germline ends. CDR1 SGHDN and CDR2 FVKESK come from the germline V gene. This CDR3 is 15 amino acids long. Here the CDR3 reads CASSPTSVGSYEQYF. CDR3 sequence (DNA): TGTGCCAGCAGCCCTACCAGCGTCGGCTCCTACGAGCAGTACTTC. Full variable domain (missing parts from reference TRBV14 and TRBJ2-7): EAGVTQFPSHSVIEKGQTVTLRCDPISGHDNLYWYRRVMGKEIKFLLHFVKESKQDESGMPNNRFLAERTGGTYSTLKVQPAELEDSGVYFCASSPTSVGSYEQYFGPGTRLTVT.

The chain recombines TRBV12-3 or TRBV12-4 with TRBJ2-6; D perhaps matches TRBD1 (5 bases). The V end was cut by 10 bases, the J end by 0 bases, with 13 bases between. CDR3 length equals 15 residues. The CDR3 nucleotides are TGTGCCATAGGACACTTCGACTCTGGGGCCAACGTCCTGACTTTC. Its translation: CAIGHFDSGANVLTF.

This chain uses TRBV20-1 with TRBJ2-7; 14 nucleotides align to TRBD2. The J segment lost 1 base and the V segment lost 6 bases, leaving 5 bases of the junction unmatched. Germline V lookup: CDR1 DFQATT, CDR2 SNEGSKA (reference sequence). The CDR3 sequence is 15 residues long. The CDR3, as DNA: TGCAGTGCGGGACTAGCGGGGGTTCGATCCTACGAGCAGTACTTC. Translation gives CSAGLAGVRSYEQYF.

This clonotype was picked up a small number of times. The chain is built from TRBV20-1 and TRBJ2-7; 7 positions match TRBD1. With 6 bases clipped from V and 1 base from J, the junction kept 9 bases outside the gene matches. Germline CDR1 reads DFQATT; CDR2 reads SNEGSKA (reference sequence). The CDR3 consists of 14 residues. The CDR3 coding sequence is TGCAGTGCCCCAAGGACGGACAGGTCCTACGAGCAGTACTTC. Translated: CSAPRTDRSYEQYF.

There are a few counts of this clonotype. The V call is TRBV9, the J call TRBJ2-3; D could derive from TRBD1 or TRBD2 (6 bases each). Trimming stripped 4 bases from V and 1 base from J, with 13 bases between. CDR1 is SGDLS and CDR2 is YYNGEE in the germline V gene. The CDR3 has 15 residues. CDR3 sequence reads: CASSPSRGGTDTQYF. DNA for the CDR3: TGTGCCAGCAGCCCTTCTAGGGGGGGCACAGATACGCAGTATTTT. The full variable domain, its missing parts supplied by reference TRBV9 and TRBJ2-3, is DSGVTQTPKHLITATGQRVTLRCSPRSGDLSVYWYQQSLDQGLQFLIQYYNGEERAKGNILERFSAQQFPDLHSELNLSSLELGDSALYFCASSPSRGGTDTQYFGPGTRLTVL.

The chain combines TRBV29-1 with TRBJ2-7, with 7 bases identical to TRBD2. Germline-derived CDR1 and CDR2 are SQVTM and ANQGSEA. V was pared by 4 bases and J by 3 bases, with 12 bases of the junction left unmatched. The CDR3 loop spans 15 amino acids. For the CDR3, the DNA is TGCAGCGTTGTGTTAGGGCTAGCGGCGGACTACGAGCAGTACTTC. Protein: CSVVLGLAADYEQYF.

This chain joins TRBV5-5 and TRBJ2-1; D ambiguous. CDR3 length: 16 amino acids. Germline loops: CDR1 SGHKS, CDR2 YYEKEE (reference sequence). Between the trimmed V and J ends, which lost 6 bases and 0 bases, there was a span of 16 bases. CDR3 amino acids: CASIGVETLSYNEQFF. The CDR3 bases are TGTGCCAGCATAGGAGTGGAAACCCTCTCCTACAATGAGCAGTTCTTC.